A selection of T cell receptor beta chains follows, all from one sample in a study of T-cell memory formation after mild COVID-19. MiXCR, applied by TCRdb to the 5' RACE reads, yields one record per CDR3 protein. The sample contains hundreds of thousands of distinct CDR3 sequences, about 20% of which appear only once. The sample was PBMCs or a T cell subset sorted from them (not recorded which). These receptors were taken from a man aged 18 to 29 who had mild COVID-19 (a few samples of this study predate the infection). Cell type and time point are not known. Both conserved end residues are part of each CDR3. Fields, in order: clone size, CDR3 length, D gene, V gene, J gene, CDR3 DNA, CDR3 protein. D genes are given only for firm matches. Not every row has a clone size; where given, it reads once, few, many or a size class.

NA	17	NA	TRBV10-3	TRBJ1-5	TGTGCCATCAGGGACGAGGGGCAGGGGTTCTCCCATCAACCCCAGCATTTT	CAIRDEGQGFSHQPQHF
NA	15	TRBD1	TRBV29-1	TRBJ2-7	TGCAGCGTTGAAGTCCCGGACAGGGAGGTTAACGAGCAGTACTTC	CSVEVPDREVNEQYF
few	12	TRBD1	TRBV29-1	TRBJ2-7	TGCAGCGTTGGACAGGGTCCCCACGAGCAGTACTTC	CSVGQGPHEQYF
NA	16	TRBD1	TRBV11-2	TRBJ1-6	TGTGCCAGCAGCCCCAGGGGGTGGGGATATAATTCACCCCTCCACTTT	CASSPRGWGYNSPLHF
few	12	NA	TRBV5-1	TRBJ1-1	TGCGCCAGCAGCTCAGGGGTACCTGAAGCTTTCTTT	CASSSGVPEAFF
few	13	NA	TRBV6-2/TRBV6-3	TRBJ2-3	TGTGCCAGCAGTTTGAGCTTCCCAGATACGCAGTATTTT	CASSLSFPDTQYF
NA	15	TRBD2	TRBV7-8	TRBJ2-2	TGTGCCAGCAGCTTATCCCGGGGGGGAACCGGGGAGCTGTTTTTT	CASSLSRGGTGELFF
few	16	NA	TRBV5-1	TRBJ2-2	TGCGCCAGCAGCCCCGTTAGCATGCCGAACACCGGGGAGCTGTTTTTT	CASSPVSMPNTGELFF
NA	14	NA	TRBV7-9	TRBJ2-5	TGTGCCAGCAGCTTATCACGGCTGGTAGAGACCCAGTACTTC	CASSLSRLVETQYF
few	14	NA	TRBV7-3	TRBJ2-1	TGTGCCAGCAGCTTTTATAGGCCCCCCATTGAGCAGTTCTTC	CASSFYRPPIEQFF
NA	16	TRBD1	TRBV24-1	TRBJ2-5	TGTGCCACCAGTGACCCGGGACAGGGGGCAGGGGAGACCCAGTACTTC	CATSDPGQGAGETQYF
NA	14	TRBD2	TRBV20-1	TRBJ2-3	TGCAGTGCACGACTAGCGGGGGGGCCAGATACGCAGTATTTT	CSARLAGGPDTQYF
NA	15	NA	TRBV5-6	TRBJ1-1	TGTGCCAGCAGCCCCCAGGGGTGGGGCGGTACTGAAGCTTTCTTT	CASSPQGWGGTEAFF
NA	15	TRBD1	TRBV5-1	TRBJ2-4	TGCGCCAGCAGCTTGGCCGTAGGACAGGGATACATTCAGTACTTC	CASSLAVGQGYIQYF
NA	14	NA	TRBV7-2	TRBJ1-1	TGTGCCAGCAGCTTCCCCGGCTGGGTAACTGAAGCTTTCTTT	CASSFPGWVTEAFF
many	15	TRBD1	TRBV7-2	TRBJ1-2	TGTGCCAGCAGCATAACCGGGACAGGGTCAAGTGGCTACACCTTC	CASSITGTGSSGYTF
NA	16	NA	TRBV6-2/TRBV6-3	TRBJ2-6	TGTGCCAGCAGTTACAGGGAAGGGGCTGGGACCAACGTCCTGACTTTC	CASSYREGAGTNVLTF
few	15	TRBD1	TRBV12-3/TRBV12-4	TRBJ2-4	TGTGCCAGCACCGACCTCAGGGACAGCGGACACATTCAGTACTTC	CASTDLRDSGHIQYF
NA	12	TRBD1	TRBV20-1	TRBJ2-1	TGCAGTGCTGGACAGGGCCTTGATGAGCAGTTCTTC	CSAGQGLDEQFF
few	14	TRBD1	TRBV12-3/TRBV12-4	TRBJ2-5	TGTGCCAGCAGCCGGACAGGGCCGGGGGAGACCCAGTACTTC	CASSRTGPGETQYF
many	13	NA	TRBV18	TRBJ1-3	TGTGCCAGCTCGCGGGACACTGGAAACACCATATATTTT	CASSRDTGNTIYF
NA	14	NA	TRBV6-5	TRBJ1-4	TGTGCCAGCCGTTCAGAAACAACTAATGAAAAACTGTTTTTT	CASRSETTNEKLFF
many	16	NA	TRBV11-2	TRBJ1-1	TGTGCCAGCAGCTTAACAGTCGGCGTGGGGAACACTGAAGCTTTCTTT	CASSLTVGVGNTEAFF
NA	14	TRBD1	TRBV7-3	TRBJ1-2	TGTGCCAGCAGTCGCTCCGGGACAGGGAATGGCTACACCTTC	CASSRSGTGNGYTF
many	15	TRBD1	TRBV5-1	TRBJ2-5	TGCGCCAGCAGCTTCTCAGACAGGGTTACGGAGACCCAGTACTTC	CASSFSDRVTETQYF
NA	14	NA	TRBV4-1	TRBJ1-4	TGCGCCAGCAGCCACCGGACTGCAAATGAAAAACTGTTTTTT	CASSHRTANEKLFF
NA	15	NA	TRBV11-2	TRBJ1-2	TGTGCCAGCAGCCCTCTTAGAGGCAGGGACTATGGCTACACCTTC	CASSPLRGRDYGYTF
NA	16	NA	TRBV7-8	TRBJ1-1	TGTGCCAGCAGCCGCCCTTTCGGGGCTATGAACACTGAAGCTTTCTTT	CASSRPFGAMNTEAFF
NA	13	NA	TRBV7-6	TRBJ2-5	TGTGCCAGCAGCAAAGGGACCAGGGAGACCCAGTACTTC	CASSKGTRETQYF
many	13	NA	TRBV27	TRBJ2-7	TGTGCCAGCATGGGGGGGGCCTCCTACGAGCAGTACTTC	CASMGGASYEQYF
NA	14	TRBD1	TRBV18	TRBJ1-2	TGTGCCAGCAGCCCCCCGGGACAGGGGTATGGCTACACCTTC	CASSPPGQGYGYTF
many	13	NA	TRBV7-2	TRBJ2-2	TGTGCCAGCAGCCGACGGGGGACCGGGGAGCTGTTTTTT	CASSRRGTGELFF
few	14	NA	TRBV7-2	TRBJ2-3	TGTGCCAGCAGCATTAGCCCCGTCACAGATACGCAGTATTTT	CASSISPVTDTQYF
NA	12	NA	TRBV20-1	TRBJ1-2	TGCAGTGCTGGAACAGGGTCGGCAGGCTACACCTTC	CSAGTGSAGYTF
NA	15	NA	TRBV7-2	TRBJ1-5	TGTGCCAGCAGCTCTCGGGGGCGGGGCAATCAGCCCCAGCATTTT	CASSSRGRGNQPQHF
few	15	TRBD2	TRBV20-1	TRBJ2-3	TGCAGTGCTAGTTCAGCGGGGGGGCCTCAAGATACGCAGTATTTT	CSASSAGGPQDTQYF
NA	14	NA	TRBV7-2	TRBJ2-5	TGTGCCAGCAGCTTAGGACTCGGTGTGGAGACCCAGTACTTC	CASSLGLGVETQYF